Listed below are T cell receptor beta chains from one sample, sequenced in a study of PD-L1 blockade in urothelial cancer. Produced via immunoSEQ multiplex PCR; TCRdb's table is partial and in-frame only. The sample shows 25,000 to 35,000 clones, around three quarters of them seen only once. The sequencing used PBMCs, collected around atezolizumab (anti-PD-L1) treatment. The receptors were gathered from a man aged 65 to 85 with urothelial cancer. Both conserved end residues are part of each CDR3. A D gene is named only where the DNA matches it firmly. Size is omitted from some rows. Given values are once, few, many or a class for expanded clones.

v_call	j_call	d_call	clone_size	cdr3_nt	cdr3_aa
TRBV30	TRBJ1-5	TRBD1	NA	TGTGCCTGGAGTCCCGGACAGGGAGGTCAGCCCCAGCATTTT	CAWSPGQGGQPQHF
TRBV19	TRBJ1-5	NA	NA	TGTGCCAGTAGTATTAGCGGGCAAAATCAGCCCCAGCATTTT	CASSISGQNQPQHF
TRBV4-1	TRBJ2-7	TRBD2	NA	TGCGCCAGCAGCCGCTCCGCGGGACTAGTCTCCTACGAGCAGTACTTC	CASSRSAGLVSYEQYF
TRBV19	TRBJ1-2	NA	few	TGTGCCAGTAGTACGCTTTCACAGGGAAGCTATGGCTACACCTTC	CASSTLSQGSYGYTF
TRBV5-5	TRBJ2-7	TRBD2	NA	TGTGCCAGCAGCCTCCGGGGAGGGTCGGGTTCCGAGCAGTACTTC	CASSLRGGSGSEQYF
TRBV30	TRBJ2-7	TRBD2	NA	TGTGCCTGGAGCAAGCGGGGGACTAGCGGGAGCAGGGAGCAGTACTTC	CAWSKRGTSGSREQYF
TRBV5-6	TRBJ1-1	NA	NA	TGTGCCAGCAGCTGGGGAGGGACTGAAGCTTTCTTT	CASSWGGTEAFF
TRBV21-1	TRBJ2-5	NA	NA	TGTGCCAGCAGCAAAGGTGCGGGCCAAGAGACCCAGTACTTC	CASSKGAGQETQYF
TRBV7-9	TRBJ1-1	TRBD1	NA	TGTGCCAGCAGCTTCTCCAGGGGACAGGTCTCTGAAGCTTTCTTT	CASSFSRGQVSEAFF
TRBV6-5	TRBJ2-3	TRBD2	NA	TGTGCCAGCAGCCAAGCGGGGGAATCCACAGATACGCAGTATTTT	CASSQAGESTDTQYF
TRBV6-1	TRBJ1-5	TRBD1	NA	TGTGCCAGCAGTGAAGTTGGAACCGGGACAGCTAGCAATCAGCCCCAGCATTTT	CASSEVGTGTASNQPQHF
TRBV2	TRBJ1-2	TRBD1	once	TGTGCCGGCAGTGACCCCCCCGGACAGGGGGTTTATGGCTACACCTTC	CAGSDPPGQGVYGYTF
TRBV9	TRBJ2-3	NA	NA	TGTGCCAGCAGGAAGGGGGGGGGCGGCACAGATACGCAGTATTTT	CASRKGGGGTDTQYF
TRBV7-3	TRBJ2-1	NA	NA	TGTGCCAGCAGCCCCGGGGGAGATCATGAGCAGTTCTTC	CASSPGGDHEQFF
TRBV12-5	TRBJ1-1	NA	NA	TGTGCTGGTGGTTTGGGGCGGTTCGAAGCTTTCTTT	CAGGLGRFEAFF